Sequencing of this T cell receptor (beta chain) was carried out in a study of shared clonotypes between healthy human individuals. Looking at the study overall: CD8 memory received one plate per donor, CD8 naive two, CD4 memory three and CD4 naive three. Overall study findings and caveats: About 5.2% was the fraction of naive CD4 clonotypes found shared across four donors.

Trimming pared 4 bases from V and 5 bases from J, leaving 7 bases between. Germline CDR1 reads SGHRS; CDR2 reads YFSETQ. CDR3 size: 12 residues. Sequencing used immunoSEQ multiplex PCR; TCRdb keeps in-frame clones, though not all of them. The table includes 2 million to 2.5 million clones, about 95% detected once. Regarding this clone: As yet, its antigen is unknown.

Naivety among CD8 cells was defined by CD45RO negativity and positive CCR7 selection, thereby excluding terminally differentiated effector memory CD45RA+ cells. Free of recent acute infections or vaccinations, the donors were healthy HIV-negative adults. The origin of this receptor is a man younger than 30 in good health. The sequenced sample was naive CD8+ T cells sorted from blood. The rearrangement uses TRBV5-1 and TRBJ2-1; D unresolved. CDR3: CASSLINNEQFF. CDR3 DNA: TGCGCCAGCAGCCTAATAAACAATGAGCAGTTCTTC. The full variable domain, in which reference TRBV5-1 and TRBJ2-1 provide the parts outside the CDR3, is KAGVTQTPRYLIKTRGQQVTLSCSPISGHRSVSWYQQTPGQGLQFLFEYFSETQRNKGNFPGRFSGRQFSNSRSEMNVSTLELGDSALYLCASSLINNEQFFGPGTRLTVL.